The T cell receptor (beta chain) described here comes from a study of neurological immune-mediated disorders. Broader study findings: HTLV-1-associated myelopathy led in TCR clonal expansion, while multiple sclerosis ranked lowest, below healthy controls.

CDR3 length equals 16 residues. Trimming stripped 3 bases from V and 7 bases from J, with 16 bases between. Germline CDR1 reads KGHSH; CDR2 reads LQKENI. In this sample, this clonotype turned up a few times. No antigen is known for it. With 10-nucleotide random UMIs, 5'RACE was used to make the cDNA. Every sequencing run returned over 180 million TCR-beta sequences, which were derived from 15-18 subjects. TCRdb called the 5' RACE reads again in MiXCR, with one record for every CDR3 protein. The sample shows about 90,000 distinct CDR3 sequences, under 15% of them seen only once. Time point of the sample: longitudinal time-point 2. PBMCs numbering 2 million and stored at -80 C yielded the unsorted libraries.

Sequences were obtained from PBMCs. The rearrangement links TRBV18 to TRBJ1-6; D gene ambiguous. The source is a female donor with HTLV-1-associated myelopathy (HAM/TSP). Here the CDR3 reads CASSPIGSTGNSPLHF. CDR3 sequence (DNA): TGTGCCAGCTCACCCATCGGATCGACGGGGAATTCACCCCTCCACTTT.